This TCR beta chain was sequenced during a study of blood T cell repertoires in COVID-19. Germline V gives CDR1 MGHRA, CDR2 YSYEKL. V was clipped by 3 bases and J by 2 bases; unmatched bases: 2. This CDR3 region has 14 residues. TCRdb keeps only in-frame clones here, not all; method: immunoSEQ multiplex PCR. The sample holds about 34,000 clones, more than 90% seen once. The material sequenced was peripheral blood. This sequence joins TRBV4-1 and TRBJ2-5; 8 positions match TRBD2. The receptor was isolated from a woman of 80 years or more with acute or convalescent COVID-19. The CDR3 nucleotides are TGCGCCAGCAGCCATACGGGGGGGCAAGAGACCCAGTACTTC. Translated: CASSHTGGQETQYF.